This TCR beta chain emerged from a study of cytomegalovirus exposure and HLA in healthy donors (TCRdb year 2017). In terms of the full investigation: In an earlier analysis of approximately 500 of the donors, less than 350 Gb of sequence data and 90 million to 130 million unique TCR beta sequences from about 190 million T cells were reported. All discovery cohort repertoires had been generated using a single sequencing platform. A later analysis re-examined previously published TCR beta repertoires from roughly 650 donors and added high-resolution HLA genotyping to investigate patterns of TCR occurrence. To predict cytomegalovirus infection status, the study combined high-throughput TCR immunosequencing, statistical association of individual TCRs with disease status, and machine learning. In addition to the first cohort of approximately 670 subjects, a separate validation cohort of around 110 different subjects was used. Of the approximately 400 genotyped donors, approximately 80% were placed in the genetic ancestry cluster associated with self-reported Caucasian donors. On average, roughly 250,000 unique TCR beta nucleotide sequences were sequenced per donor among roughly 430 genotyped donors of the cohort, with roughly 18% of those sequences being non-productive. Donor age, sex, ethnicity and CMV serostatus were compiled together with the repertoire data. The study aimed to test whether signatures of past pathogen exposure could be identified by cataloging public T cell receptors. HLA typing covered class I and class II loci at four-digit resolution. Typing coverage differed by locus: A, B, C, DRB1 and DQB1 were typed in about 629-640 donors, DQA1 in about 560, DPA1 in some 610, and DPB1 in roughly 470. A later genetic analysis took genome-wide SNP genotypes for about three fifths of the 666 donors and used that subset as a discovery cohort. Rather than drawing on any new phenotypic data, the later analysis identified candidate immune exposures from TCR beta sequences and the way those sequences occurred across donors. Because of strong linkage in the cohort, roughly 5 DR-DQ haplotypes were treated as single units for association and clustering. Using immunosequencing, the study profiled T cell repertoires from 640 or so subjects and related those repertoires to cytomegalovirus serostatus. An early release covering roughly 640 HLA-typed donors comprised about 300 gigabases of sequencing data and 85 million to 100 million unique TCR sequences. An earlier analysis of more than 450 of the donors used high-throughput TCR beta sequencing to judge whether each TCR beta V gene segment behaved as functional or pseudogenic.

The CDR3 sequence holds 13 residues, the cysteine and phenylalanine included. Of the read, only the CDR3 DNA is kept; its 39 bases are in frame from base 1. As encoded in the germline V gene, CDR1 is SGHVS while CDR2 is FQNEAQ. V and J are truncated by 6 bases and 4 bases respectively, leaving an intervening sequence of 12 bases. Study-level results and caveats: A group of highly shared sequence variants was considered likely to be a technical artifact of the sequencing pipeline. Linkage disequilibrium might explain the correlated functional status among segregating V segments, but an unknown experimental factor could not be excluded. In a later analysis, the rate of TCR association differed among HLA loci, with DRB1 alleles having the most associated TCRs and HLA-C alleles having the fewest. For the cohort, immune exposure information was limited to CMV serostatus. Because HLA typing was unavailable for some donors at each locus, only the typed subset was used in association tests. At a false discovery rate of 0.05, a later analysis linked about 17,000 TCR beta sequences to specific HLA alleles. Most CMV-associated TCR beta chains appeared to be HLA-restricted in a later analysis, and the HLA associations seemed to be driven largely by CMV exposure. A further reported finding was that TCR beta sequences accurately predicted the HLA-A and HLA-B alleles for most subjects in the first cohort. In vitro tests confirmed that a few of the cytomegalovirus-associated TCR beta chains recognize cytomegalovirus antigens. Some IMGT-functional V segments, including TRBV6-2 and TRBV6-3, could not be told apart with the 87-base-pair reads, so those segments were excluded. In an earlier analysis of roughly 500 of the donors, most TCR beta V segments appeared in productive rearrangements about 90% or about 30% of the time, broadly matching IMGT annotations. A later analysis reported that several top co-occurrence clusters appeared linked to parvovirus B19, influenza, CMV and Epstein-Barr virus. While some public TCRs were present in many individuals, most TCR sequences turned up only very rarely across donors. In the study, around 150 TCR beta chains were listed as associated with cytomegalovirus. Strong co-occurrence of HLA alleles, especially DR and DQ, made assigning TCR associations to individual alleles difficult. A later genetic analysis reported fewer N-insertions in productive TCRs among donors in an Asian-associated ancestry cluster than the roughly 670-donor mean. In a later genetic analysis, a missense DCLRE1C variant was associated with V-gene and J-gene trimming of TCR beta chains, and the association was replicated in an independent cohort. Presence/absence analyses assumed roughly uniform sequencing depth across donors, an assumption that may not hold. The cohort was sequenced for TCR beta chains only, and without alpha or paired-chain data the features that could be detected were limited. The earlier analysis of 587 of the donors excluded approximately 15 rarely observed V segments, including chromosome 9 orphons, because counts were too low. The authors suggested that the approach could potentially be generalized to other disease states and immunological phenotypes. The classifier was reported to diagnose cytomegalovirus status with high specificity and sensitivity in both the original and validation cohorts. Compared with equally common non-associated chains, HLA-associated TCR beta chains in a later analysis were more clonally expanded and had lower generation probabilities.

Library prep was done by the immunoSEQ multiplex PCR assay. The multiplex PCR relied on a mix of 60 forward primers for TCR Vbeta segments and 13 reverse primers for TCR Jbeta segments. Amplification of the CDR3 region of rearranged TCR beta genes was performed with a multiplex PCR assay on genomic DNA. Amplified TCR beta libraries were sequenced as 87-base-pair reads on the Illumina HiSeq System. As for the original processing: A later analysis counted some 74 million unique TCR beta chains across the 550 to 750 repertoires, and around 12 million of these chains were shared by at least two donors. To remove PCR and sequencing errors, raw reads were error-corrected and collapsed into unique sequences using a nearest-neighbor algorithm that merged closely related sequences. CDR3 sequences were aligned to IMGT reference sequences to assign V, D and J gene segments. For a sequence to be retained, at least a six-nucleotide match to both a V gene segment and a J gene segment was required. A rearrangement counted as productive if the CDR3 had no stop codons and remained in frame with V and J, and every other rearrangement counted as non-productive. CDR3 was defined according to IMGT convention as the region running from the second conserved V-encoded cysteine to the conserved J-encoded phenylalanine. In an earlier analysis of more than 550 of the donors, sequences lacking an unambiguous match to a single V gene segment were excluded. In an earlier analysis of roughly 500 of the donors, V segments were called functional above 56.7% productive rearrangements and were called segregating when the between-donor standard deviation exceeded 5%. A statistical classification framework was built to diagnose cytomegalovirus status from the catalog of TCR beta chain sequences. In a later analysis, V and J genes were assigned by comparing TCR nucleotide sequences against IMGT/GENE-DB human TR gene sequences. Using the TCRdist pipeline, a later analysis assigned CDR3 sequences along with most-parsimonious VDJ recombination scenarios. In a later analysis, each TCR beta chain was defined by its CDR3 amino acid sequence together with its V-gene family, and reads lacking a unique V-gene family were excluded. To address suspected cross-contamination and a sequencing artifact, a later analysis removed approximately 590 highly shared, low-generation-probability nucleotide sequences. A later analysis calculated a clonal expansion index for each public chain from normalized within-repertoire ranks of inferred template counts. Generation probabilities in a later analysis came from a VDJ recombination model fitted to out-of-frame rearrangements, and those results were checked against IGoR. In a later analysis, TCR-TCR, TCR-HLA and TCR-CMV co-occurrence was scored with hypergeometric tests, and a repertoire-size bias correction was applied to TCR pairs. False discovery rates were estimated in a later analysis by permuting HLA or CMV assignments 20 times. In a later analysis, co-occurring TCRs were grouped using DBSCAN, with TCRdist sequence similarity added in when clustering inside HLA-allele-positive subsets. Repertoires with fewer than 30,000 or more than 120,000 public chains were left out of co-occurrence clustering, as were a handful of repertoires with anomalous nucleotide sharing. In its TCRdb copy, this immuneACCESS table keeps in-frame sequences only and misses some clones. Where compared with another copy, unresolved V genes explain less than half of these, and the others have no known cause. That table furnishes V, J and clone size, whereas the DNA furnished D and trimming. In all, the sample holds 120,000 or so clones, and more than 70% of those were seen once. The ten largest clones represent under 0.3% of the sample.

The cohort comprised several hundred healthy bone marrow donors. All cohort members were sampled while nominally healthy, although unrecorded immune exposures were likely present. The donor tested CMV seronegative and was one of the 352 seronegative cohort members. Every donor gave a peripheral blood sample, and the peripheral blood mononuclear cells from that sample were used for TCR beta sequencing. Genomic DNA extraction from the blood cell samples was performed with the Qiagen DNeasy Blood Extraction Kit. The table lists this clone with a few counts. Its antigen is unknown. No much larger clonotype is one base removed from it; base qualities were not supplied.

Recombination linked TRBV7-8 to TRBJ1-2, and possibly TRBD1, on 6 matching bases. The TCR was taken from a man aged 45 to 65 in good health and CMV-seronegative. Sequencing input: PBMCs. The nucleotide sequence is given as TGTGCCAGCAGTTCAGTGGGGGCCTATGGCTACACCTTC. This yields the protein CASSSVGAYGYTF.